This TCR beta chain is drawn from a study of shared clonotypes between healthy human individuals (dated by TCRdb to 2020 to 2021). Regarding the complete study: The cohort included three men and a couple of women between 18 and 49 years of age. For each donor, CD4 naive and CD4 memory were each given three plates, CD8 naive was given two plates, and CD8 memory was given one plate. The study deeply sequenced blood TCR repertoires of about five healthy adults to estimate repertoire size and the extent of clonotype sharing between individuals. To increase sequencing depth and limit assay-specific biases, different laboratories used diverse techniques to prepare libraries and sequence TCR repertoires. Each donor's leukapheresis produced roughly between roughly 0.85 and 9.5 billion PBMCs. The full study reports these points: Across several donors, roughly 5.1% of naive CD4, around 3.5% of naive CD8, approximately 2.5% of memory CD4, and approximately 0.4% of memory CD8 clonotypes were shared. Sampling was limited to blood, and TCR repertoires in tissue likely differ from TCR repertoires in blood. Rarefaction of sorted-subset datasets indicated incomplete sequencing despite the large sequencing depth. Higher generation probabilities were observed for clonotypes shared by all four sorted-subset donors than for non-shared clonotypes. The genetic and exposure-history diversity represented was limited by the small number of donors. Estimated clonotype richness was generally larger for naive than for memory subsets. Pairwise subsampling indicated that sequencing depth was expected to affect the degree of clonotype sharing among donors.

The germline V gene supplies CDR1 SQVTM and CDR2 ANQGSEA. The CDR3 measures 14 amino acids from cysteine to phenylalanine. The entry retains the CDR3 DNA only, 42 bases that are in frame from base 1. After removal of 4 bases from V and 9 bases from J, the junction retains 9 bases not matched to a gene. Healthy HIV-negative adults with no recently reported acute infections or vaccinations were included as donors. Every donor was a Caucasian adult living in Nashville, Tennessee, USA. CD4+ T cells were enriched by magnetic negative selection; naive cells were then positively selected on CD45RA, and the negative fraction formed the memory subset. After blood collection by leukapheresis, PBMCs were isolated using Ficoll-Histopaque density gradient centrifugation and then cryopreserved in the vapor phase of liquid nitrogen. Purity and quantity of every magnetically sorted T cell population were checked by analytical flow cytometry. Each sorted fraction had its genomic DNA isolated and then quantified by UV absorbance on a Nanodrop 2000c.

Using the deep immunoSEQ assay, TCR CDR3 regions were amplified from genomic DNA by multiplex PCR. Genomic DNA extracted from each cell subset was distributed evenly over all wells of several immunoSEQ 96-well plates, and each plate served as one replicate. Each replicate PCR for sorted subsets received 200 ng genomic DNA, equal to roughly 30,000 T cell genomes. Purified libraries were quantified with a Qubit 3.0 fluorometer, sized on a Bioanalyzer 2100, and re-quantified with the KAPA Library Quantification kit. A separate single-read 150-cycle Illumina NextSeq 550 flow cell was used to sequence each immunoSEQ 96-well plate. The authors processed their data as follows. Because the immunoSEQ output included only junctional sequences and no quality scores, the filtering could not be the same as the filtering used for full-length reads. Sequences were annotated with PyIR, a Python wrapper for IgBLAST v1.9, and V/J genes and CDR3 were assigned using IMGT germline references. Reads were removed for weak V/J assignments (E-value above 1e-6), missing CDR3, stop codons, out-of-frame junctions, or ambiguous translated residues. A V3J clonotype was defined by an identical inferred V gene, J gene, and CDR3 amino acid sequence. Percentage overlap between repertoires was calculated by dividing the number of shared unique clonotypes by the size of the smaller repertoire. Three approaches were used to assess repertoire richness: RTK rarefaction, the Chao1 estimator, and Recon v2.1 estimates of unobserved clonotypes. Generation probabilities were computed with OLGA for all TCRbeta clonotypes obtained by the gDNA method from four donors. What TCRdb holds here is the immuneACCESS table cut down to in-frame rearrangements. Part of the clones is not present; checked against another copy, under half of the missing clones reflect an unresolved V gene, and the others are unexplained. That table supplies the V and J calls and clone size; D and trimming were determined from the DNA. The table for this sample lists 2.5 million or so clones; more than 90% of them were counted only once. The top ten clones comprise more than 0.12% of the sample.

Regarding this clone: The antigen it binds to is not known. Base qualities were left out, and no much larger clone turns up one base away.

Recombination connected TRBV29-1 to TRBJ2-1, and TRBD1 matches 10 of the central bases. The origin of this receptor is a man between 18 and 35 years old in good health. The material sequenced was naive CD4+ T cells sorted from blood. In the paper's terms, the cell subset or site label means: CD45RA+ positively selected. The DNA sequence reads TGCAGCGTTGTGCCCCTGACAGGGGGCAGTGAGCAGTTCTTC. The translation is CSVVPLTGGSEQFF.